One sample yielded the 13 T cell receptor beta chains listed below, sequenced in a study of T-cell memory formation after mild COVID-19. In TCRdb, the 5' RACE reads were re-called with MiXCR into one record per CDR3 protein. The profile shows some 290,000 distinct CDR3 sequences, 15% to 20% of them singletons. The sequencing sample was made of PBMCs or a T cell subset sorted from them (not recorded which). Source of these receptors: a man aged 18 to 30 who had mild COVID-19 (a few samples of this study predate the infection). Cell type and time point are not known.

The rearrangement joins TRBV24-1 to TRBJ1-2; D not resolved. CDR3 length equals 12 residues. Trimming left V 0 bases short and J 8 bases short, with 6 bases between. CDR1 is KGHDR and CDR2 is SFDVKD in the germline V gene. CDR3 DNA sequence: TGTGCCACCAGTGATTTGGATGACGGCTACACCTTC. It specifies CATSDLDDGYTF.

The rearrangement uses TRBV20-1 and TRBJ2-3; a possible D gene is TRBD2 (6 bases). CDR1 and CDR2 (germline): DFQATT, SNEGSKA (reference sequence). Deletions cut 8 bases from V and 3 bases from J, with 18 bases between. This CDR3 has 14 residues. CDR3 DNA sequence: TGCAGTACAGAAGCGGGCCTGGGTACAGATACGCAGTATTTT. Translation: CSTEAGLGTDTQYF.

The chain uses TRBV7-9 and TRBJ1-1, with TRBD1 matching over 10 bases. CDR1 is SEHNR and CDR2 is FQNEAQ in the germline V gene (reference sequence). This CDR3 has 15 residues. V dropped 1 base and J dropped 4; count of bases not matched to a gene: 3. CDR3: CASSLGQGAGTEAFF. The CDR3 DNA sequence: TGTGCCAGCAGCTTAGGACAGGGGGCTGGCACTGAAGCTTTCTTT.

There are many counts of this clonotype. This chain connects TRBV4-3 to TRBJ2-1, with D tentatively TRBD1 or TRBD2 (5 bases each). This CDR3 is built from 13 residues. V dropped 4 bases and J dropped 10 bases, with 14 bases sitting between them. Germline CDR1 and CDR2: LGHNA and YSLEER. The CDR3 sequence is CASSLNRGDEQFF. The CDR3 DNA reads TGCGCCAGCAGCCTCAACCGGGGCGACGAGCAGTTCTTC.

V is TRBV5-1 and J is TRBJ2-2, with D possibly being TRBD2 (6 bases). Trimming removed 3 bases from V and 6 bases from J, with 9 bases in between. CDR1 and CDR2 from the germline V gene are SGHRS and YFSETQ. This CDR3 spans 13 amino acids. The CDR3 coding sequence is TGCGCCAGCAGCTGGGGCGGGGCCGGGGAGCTGTTTTTT. This translates into CASSWGGAGELFF.

This rearrangement joins TRBV5-1 to TRBJ1-2, with 7 bases fitting TRBD1. Germline CDR1 is SGHRS and CDR2 is YFSETQ. This CDR3 has 13 residues. With V trimmed by 1 base and J by 7 bases, 4 bases remained unmatched. The CDR3 here is CASSLTGDTGYTF. In DNA form, the CDR3 reads TGCGCCAGCAGCTTGACAGGGGATACTGGCTACACCTTC. Supplemented by reference TRBV5-1 and TRBJ1-2, the full variable domain reads KAGVTQTPRYLIKTRGQQVTLSCSPISGHRSVSWYQQTPGQGLQFLFEYFSETQRNKGNFPGRFSGRQFSNSRSEMNVSTLELGDSALYLCASSLTGDTGYTFGSGTRLTVV.

This clonotype was observed many times. The genes are TRBV7-2 and TRBJ2-7, with D possibly being TRBD1 or TRBD2 (5 bases each). The CDR3 has 13 residues. The V gene's germline CDR1 is SGHTA and CDR2 FQGNSA. V dropped 3 bases and J dropped 1 base, with 7 bases sitting between them. CDR3 nucleotides: TGTGCCAGCAGCTTTGGGGGTTCCTACGAGCAGTACGTC. Amino acid sequence: CASSFGGSYEQYV.

V usage is TRBV9 and J usage is TRBJ2-7; 8 bases align to TRBD1. The CDR3 spans 19 residues. Germline CDR1 is SGDLS and CDR2 is YYNGEE. V was pared by 4 bases and J by 5 bases, with 23 bases of the junction left unmatched. For the CDR3, the DNA is TGTGCCAGCAGCCCAAGCGGTCGGACAGGGCTTGGGGATGGTCACGAGCAGTACTTC. Amino acid sequence: CASSPSGRTGLGDGHEQYF. The full variable domain, completed using reference TRBV9 and TRBJ2-7, is DSGVTQTPKHLITATGQRVTLRCSPRSGDLSVYWYQQSLDQGLQFLIQYYNGEERAKGNILERFSAQQFPDLHSELNLSSLELGDSALYFCASSPSGRTGLGDGHEQYFGPGTRLTVT.

This clonotype was seen many times. The CDR3 sequence is CARQNGDTQYF. As DNA, the CDR3 is TGTGCCCGCCAGAATGGAGATACGCAGTATTTT. The chain is built from TRBV2 and TRBJ2-3, with D unclear. This CDR3 is 11 amino acids long. Germline V gene sequence: CDR1 SNHLY, CDR2 FYNNEI. V was cut by 11 bases and J by 5 bases, with 11 bases left in between. The full variable domain, its missing parts supplied by reference TRBV2 and TRBJ2-3, is EPEVTQTPSHQVTQMGQEVILRCVPISNHLYFYWYRQILGQKVEFLVSFYNNEISEKSEIFDDQFSVERPDGSNFTLKIRSTKLEDSAMYFCARQNGDTQYFGPGTRLTVL.

The rearrangement uses TRBV4-3 and TRBJ1-4; 7 bases are a match to TRBD1. CDR1 is LGHNA and CDR2 is YSLEER in the germline V gene. The CDR3 has 16 residues. Trimming removed 1 base from V and 3 bases from J; junction bases left unmatched: 5. The CDR3 coding sequence is TGCGCCAGCAGCCAAGGACCAGGACAGGCTAATGAAAAACTGTTTTTT. It encodes CASSQGPGQANEKLFF.

This chain joins TRBV5-6 and TRBJ2-2; D is unclear. Germline V gene sequence: CDR1 SGHDT, CDR2 YYEEEE. V lost 3 bases and J lost 6, with 6 bases in between. The CDR3 is 12 amino acids. In nucleotides, the CDR3 is TGTGCCAGCAGCTCGAATCCCGGGGAGCTGTTTTTT. Its translation is CASSSNPGELFF.

The sample holds a few counts of this clonotype. The chain couples TRBV29-1 to TRBJ2-3; the D is unclear. V lost 1 base, J lost 2 bases, and 10 bases lay in between. From germline, CDR1 is SQVTM and CDR2 ANQGSEA. This CDR3 has 14 amino acids. The CDR3 coding sequence is TGCAGCGTTGAAGGTAGAGGCTCCACAGATACGCAGTATTTT. This gives the protein CSVEGRGSTDTQYF.

This clonotype was counted only a few times. This chain connects TRBV29-1 to TRBJ1-1; TRBD1 agrees at 7 bases. The J segment lost 1 base and the V segment lost 7 bases, leaving 6 bases of the junction unmatched. This CDR3 spans 13 amino acids. Germline V CDR1 and CDR2: SQVTM, ANQGSEA. CDR3 sequence (DNA): TGCAGCGGTACGGGACAGCCGAACACTGAAGCTTTCTTT. This sequence encodes CSGTGQPNTEAFF.